The T cell receptor beta chain described here comes from a study of blood T cell repertoires in COVID-19. CDR1 is DFQATT, CDR2 SNEGSKA, per germline (reference sequence). With V trimmed by 3 bases and J by 1 base, 4 bases remained unmatched. The CDR3 covers 14 residues. Repertoires were generated with immunoSEQ multiplex PCR, while TCRdb's copy carries only in-frame clones and drops some. The data show a few hundred thousand clones, about nine tenths seen once. The gene calls are TRBV20-1 and TRBJ2-3, with 7 bases fitting TRBD1. The sequenced material came from peripheral blood. The source is a woman aged 45-65 years with acute or convalescent COVID-19. The CDR3 spells CSASSGQGTDTQYF. CDR3 nucleotide sequence: TGCAGTGCTAGTTCCGGACAGGGCACAGATACGCAGTATTTT.